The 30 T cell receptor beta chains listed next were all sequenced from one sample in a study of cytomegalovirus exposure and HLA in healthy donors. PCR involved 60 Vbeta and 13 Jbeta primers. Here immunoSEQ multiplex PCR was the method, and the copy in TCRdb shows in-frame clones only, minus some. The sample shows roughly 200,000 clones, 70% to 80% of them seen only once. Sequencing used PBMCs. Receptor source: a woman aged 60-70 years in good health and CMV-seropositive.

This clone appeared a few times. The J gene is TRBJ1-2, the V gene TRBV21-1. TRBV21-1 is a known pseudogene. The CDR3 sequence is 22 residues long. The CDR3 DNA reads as TGTGCCAGCAGCAAAGGAGGGGGGGCGTGCTCGGGGACGGCTTTCCCTAACTATGGCTACACCTTC. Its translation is CASSKGGGACSGTAFPNYGYTF.

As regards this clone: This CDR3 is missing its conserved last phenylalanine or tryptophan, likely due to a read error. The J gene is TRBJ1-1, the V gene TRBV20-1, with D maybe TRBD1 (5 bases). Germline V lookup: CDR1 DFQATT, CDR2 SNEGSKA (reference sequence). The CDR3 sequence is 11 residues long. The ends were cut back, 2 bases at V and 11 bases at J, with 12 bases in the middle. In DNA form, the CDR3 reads TGCAGTGCTAGATTCGGGGGACTCGCTTTCCTT. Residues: CSARFGGLAFL.

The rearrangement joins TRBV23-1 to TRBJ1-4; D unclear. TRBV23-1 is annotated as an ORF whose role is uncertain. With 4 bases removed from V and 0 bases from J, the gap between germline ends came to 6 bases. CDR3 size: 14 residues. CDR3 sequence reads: CASSLRTTNEKLFF. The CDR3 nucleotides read TGCGCCAGCAGTCTGCGGACAACTAATGAAAAACTGTTTTTT.

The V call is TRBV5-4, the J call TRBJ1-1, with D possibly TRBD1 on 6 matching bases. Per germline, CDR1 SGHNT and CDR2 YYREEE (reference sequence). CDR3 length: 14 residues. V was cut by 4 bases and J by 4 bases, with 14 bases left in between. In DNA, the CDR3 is TGTGCCAGCAGCCAAGGACAGTCGGGCACTGAAGCTTTCTTT. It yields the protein CASSQGQSGTEAFF.

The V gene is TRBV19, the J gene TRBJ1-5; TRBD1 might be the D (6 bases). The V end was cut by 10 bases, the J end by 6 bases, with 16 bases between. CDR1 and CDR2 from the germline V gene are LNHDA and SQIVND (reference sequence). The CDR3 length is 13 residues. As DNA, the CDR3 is TGTGCCACCTCAACAGGGCTCATTCAGCCCCAGCATTTT. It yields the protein CATSTGLIQPQHF.

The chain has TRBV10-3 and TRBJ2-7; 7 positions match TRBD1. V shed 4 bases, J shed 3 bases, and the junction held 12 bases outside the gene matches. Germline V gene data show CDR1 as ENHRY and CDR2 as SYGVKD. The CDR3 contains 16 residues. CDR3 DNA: TGTGCCATCAGTGCGTCGAAGGGGGCCACCTTCTACGAGCAGTACTTC. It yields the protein CAISASKGATFYEQYF.

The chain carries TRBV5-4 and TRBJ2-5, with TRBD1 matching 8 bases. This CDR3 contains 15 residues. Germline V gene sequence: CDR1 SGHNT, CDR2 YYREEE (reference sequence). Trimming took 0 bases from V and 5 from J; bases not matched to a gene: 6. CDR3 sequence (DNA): TGTGCCAGCAGCTTGGGGGGCAGGGGGCATGAGACCCAGTACTTC. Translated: CASSLGGRGHETQYF.

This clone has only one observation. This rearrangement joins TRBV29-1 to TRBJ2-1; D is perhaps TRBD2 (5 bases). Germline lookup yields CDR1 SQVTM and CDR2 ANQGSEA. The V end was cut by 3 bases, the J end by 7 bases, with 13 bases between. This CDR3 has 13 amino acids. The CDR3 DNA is TGCAGCGTTGACGGGCTAGCACCTAATGAGCAGTTCTTC. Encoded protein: CSVDGLAPNEQFF.

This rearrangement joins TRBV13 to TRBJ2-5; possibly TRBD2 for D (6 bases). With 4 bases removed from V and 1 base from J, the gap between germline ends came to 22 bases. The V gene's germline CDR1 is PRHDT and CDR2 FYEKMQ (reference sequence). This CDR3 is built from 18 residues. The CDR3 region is CASSSPSESEGSQETQYF. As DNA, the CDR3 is TGTGCCAGCAGCTCACCTAGCGAGTCAGAGGGGTCCCAAGAGACCCAGTACTTC.

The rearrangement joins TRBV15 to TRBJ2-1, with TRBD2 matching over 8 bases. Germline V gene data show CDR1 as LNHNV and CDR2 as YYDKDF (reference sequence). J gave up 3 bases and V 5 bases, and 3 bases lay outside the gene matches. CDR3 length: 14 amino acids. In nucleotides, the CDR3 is TGTGCCACCAGCCGGACTAGCAGCTACAATGAGCAGTTCTTC. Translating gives CATSRTSSYNEQFF.

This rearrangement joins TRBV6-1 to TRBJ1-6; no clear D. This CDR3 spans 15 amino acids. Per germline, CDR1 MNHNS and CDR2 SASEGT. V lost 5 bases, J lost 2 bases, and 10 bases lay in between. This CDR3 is CASSRTETYNSPLHF. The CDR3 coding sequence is TGTGCCAGCAGTAGAACAGAAACCTATAATTCACCCCTCCACTTT.

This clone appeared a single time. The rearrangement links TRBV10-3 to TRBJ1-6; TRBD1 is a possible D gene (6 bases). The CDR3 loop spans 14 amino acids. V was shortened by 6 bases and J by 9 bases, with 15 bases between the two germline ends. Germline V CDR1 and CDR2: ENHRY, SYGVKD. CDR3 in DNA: TGTGCCATCAGAGCCGAACAGGGTGGTTCACCCCTCCACTTT. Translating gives CAIRAEQGGSPLHF.

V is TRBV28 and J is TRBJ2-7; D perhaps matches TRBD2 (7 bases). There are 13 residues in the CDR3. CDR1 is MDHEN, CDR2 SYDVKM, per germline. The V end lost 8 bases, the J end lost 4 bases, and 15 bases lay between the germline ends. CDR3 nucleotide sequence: TGTGCCAGCCTCCGGGGGGCACCTTACGAGCAGTACTTC. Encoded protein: CASLRGAPYEQYF.

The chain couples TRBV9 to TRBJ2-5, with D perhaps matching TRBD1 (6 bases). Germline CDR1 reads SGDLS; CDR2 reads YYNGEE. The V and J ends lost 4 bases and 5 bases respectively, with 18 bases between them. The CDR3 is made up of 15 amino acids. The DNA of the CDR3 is TGTGCCAGCAGCCTTACTACAGGGCGAGCGGAGACCCAGTACTTC. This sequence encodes CASSLTTGRAETQYF.

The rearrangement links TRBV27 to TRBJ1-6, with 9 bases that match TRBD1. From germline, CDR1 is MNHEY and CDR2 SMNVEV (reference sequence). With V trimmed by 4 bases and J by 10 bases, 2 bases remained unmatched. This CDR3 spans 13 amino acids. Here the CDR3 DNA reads TGTGCCAGCAGTTGGGACAGGGACTCACCCCTCCACTTT. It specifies CASSWDRDSPLHF.

The CDR3 sequence is CASSVGAGGADTQYF. The CDR3 nucleotides read TGTGCCAGCAGCGTAGGAGCGGGAGGCGCAGATACGCAGTATTTT. V is TRBV9 and J is TRBJ2-3, with 9 bases lining up with TRBD2. The germline gives CDR1 SGDLS, CDR2 YYNGEE. CDR3 size: 15 residues. Trimming at V came to 0 bases and at J to 4 bases, leaving 3 bases not matched to a gene.

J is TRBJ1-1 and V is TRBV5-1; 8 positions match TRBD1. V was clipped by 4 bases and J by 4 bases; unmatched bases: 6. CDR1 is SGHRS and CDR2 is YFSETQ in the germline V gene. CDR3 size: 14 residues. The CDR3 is CASSAQTGATEAFF. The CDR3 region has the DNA TGCGCCAGCAGCGCCCAGACAGGGGCCACTGAAGCTTTCTTT.

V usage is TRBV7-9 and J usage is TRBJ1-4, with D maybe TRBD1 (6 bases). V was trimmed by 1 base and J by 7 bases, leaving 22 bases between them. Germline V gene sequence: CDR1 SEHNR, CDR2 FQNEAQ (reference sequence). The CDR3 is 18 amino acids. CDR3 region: CASSLGITGRRTGEKLFF. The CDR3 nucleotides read TGTGCCAGCAGCTTAGGGATCACAGGGAGAAGAACGGGTGAAAAACTGTTTTTT.

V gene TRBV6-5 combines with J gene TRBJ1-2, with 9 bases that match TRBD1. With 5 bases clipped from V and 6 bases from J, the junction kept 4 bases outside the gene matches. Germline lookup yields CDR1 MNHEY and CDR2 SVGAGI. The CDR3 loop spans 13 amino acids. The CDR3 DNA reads TGTGCCAGCAGTGACAGGACAGGGGATGGCTACACCTTC. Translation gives CASSDRTGDGYTF.

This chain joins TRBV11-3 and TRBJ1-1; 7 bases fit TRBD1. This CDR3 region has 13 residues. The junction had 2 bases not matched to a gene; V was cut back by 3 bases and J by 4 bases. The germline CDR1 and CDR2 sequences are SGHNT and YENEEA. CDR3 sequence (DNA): TGTGCCAGCAGCTTCAGGGGGAGCACTGAAGCTTTCTTT. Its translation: CASSFRGSTEAFF.

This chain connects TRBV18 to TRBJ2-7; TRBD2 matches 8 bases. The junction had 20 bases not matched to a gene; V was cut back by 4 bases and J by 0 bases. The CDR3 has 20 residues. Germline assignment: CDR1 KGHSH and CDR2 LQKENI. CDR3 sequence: CASSLLPAGAFFRSSYEQYF. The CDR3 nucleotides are TGTGCCAGCTCACTCCTCCCAGCGGGAGCCTTCTTTCGTAGCTCCTACGAGCAGTACTTC.

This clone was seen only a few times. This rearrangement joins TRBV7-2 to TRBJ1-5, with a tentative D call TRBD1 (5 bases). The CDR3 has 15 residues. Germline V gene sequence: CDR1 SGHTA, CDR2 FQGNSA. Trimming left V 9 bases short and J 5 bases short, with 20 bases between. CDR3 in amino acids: CASKTQGGADQPQHF. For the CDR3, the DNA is TGTGCCAGTAAAACTCAGGGAGGAGCGGATCAGCCCCAGCATTTT.

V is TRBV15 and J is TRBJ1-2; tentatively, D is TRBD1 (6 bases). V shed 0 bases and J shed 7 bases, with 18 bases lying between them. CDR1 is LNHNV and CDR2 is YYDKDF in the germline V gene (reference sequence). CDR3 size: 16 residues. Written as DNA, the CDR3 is TGTGCCACCAGCAGAGATCGTAGAGGGGGTCAAGGTGGCTACACCTTC. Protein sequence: CATSRDRRGGQGGYTF.

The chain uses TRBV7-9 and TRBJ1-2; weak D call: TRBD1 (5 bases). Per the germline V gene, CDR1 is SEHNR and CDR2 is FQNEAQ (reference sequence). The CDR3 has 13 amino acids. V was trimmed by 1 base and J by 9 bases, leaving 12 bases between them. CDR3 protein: CASSLDMGGSYTF. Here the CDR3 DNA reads TGTGCCAGCAGCTTAGATATGGGGGGGAGCTACACCTTC.

CDR3 bases: TGTGCCAGCAGTTACACTAGAACAAACACCGGGGAGCTGTTTTTT. This encodes CASSYTRTNTGELFF. The V and J genes are TRBV6-5 and TRBJ2-2, with D possibly being TRBD2 (5 bases). The CDR3 has 15 amino acids. Germline V CDR1 and CDR2: MNHEY, SVGAGI. V lost 2 bases to trimming and J lost 2 bases, with 9 bases between them.

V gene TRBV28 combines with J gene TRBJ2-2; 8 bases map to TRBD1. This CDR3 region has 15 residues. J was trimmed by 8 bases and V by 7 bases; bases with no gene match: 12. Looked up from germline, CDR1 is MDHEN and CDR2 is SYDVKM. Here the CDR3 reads CASNPRARGQGELFF. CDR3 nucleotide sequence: TGTGCCAGCAACCCCAGGGCCAGGGGGCAAGGGGAGCTGTTTTTT. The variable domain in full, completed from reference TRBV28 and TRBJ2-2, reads DVKVTQSSRYLVKRTGEKVFLECVQDMDHENMFWYRQDPGLGLRLIYFSYDVKMKEKGDIPEGYSVSREKKERFSLILESASTNQTSMYLCASNPRARGQGELFFGEGSRLTVL.

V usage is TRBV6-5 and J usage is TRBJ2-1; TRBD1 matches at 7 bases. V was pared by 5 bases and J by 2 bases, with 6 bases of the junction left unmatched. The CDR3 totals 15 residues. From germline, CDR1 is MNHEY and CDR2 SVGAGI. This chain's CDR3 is CASSKTGRPYNEQFF. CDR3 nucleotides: TGTGCCAGCAGTAAGACAGGGCGGCCCTACAATGAGCAGTTCTTC.

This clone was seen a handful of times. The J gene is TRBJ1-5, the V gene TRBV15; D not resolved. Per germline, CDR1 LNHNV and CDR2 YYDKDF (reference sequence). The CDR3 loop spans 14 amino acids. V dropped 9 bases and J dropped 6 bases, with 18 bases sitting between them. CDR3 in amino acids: CATGMMEGGQPQHF. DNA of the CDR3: TGTGCCACGGGGATGATGGAGGGCGGTCAGCCCCAGCATTTT.

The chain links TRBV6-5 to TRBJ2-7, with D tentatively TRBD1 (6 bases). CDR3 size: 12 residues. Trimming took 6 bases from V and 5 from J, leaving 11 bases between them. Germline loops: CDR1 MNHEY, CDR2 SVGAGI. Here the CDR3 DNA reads TGTGCCAGCAGAGGACAGTTCCACGAGCAGTACTTC. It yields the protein CASRGQFHEQYF.

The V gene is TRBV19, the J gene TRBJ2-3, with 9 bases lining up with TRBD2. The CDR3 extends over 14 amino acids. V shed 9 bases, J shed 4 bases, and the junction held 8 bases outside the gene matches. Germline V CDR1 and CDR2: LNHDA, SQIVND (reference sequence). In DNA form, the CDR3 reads TGTGCCAGCGCCTTAGCGGGAGCCCCAGATACGCAGTATTTT. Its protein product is CASALAGAPDTQYF.